The clone carrying this T cell receptor beta chain has just a few counts. Its antigen remains unidentified. The sample is drawn from a study of cytomegalovirus exposure and HLA in healthy donors. General study findings and limits: Per published accounts, TCR beta sequences correctly predicted the HLA-A and HLA-B alleles of most subjects. An analysis done earlier found most TCR beta V segments productive about 87% or about 30% of the time.

From germline, CDR1 is MNHEY and CDR2 SVGAGI. The V end lost 6 bases, the J end lost 2 bases, and 14 bases lay between the germline ends. The CDR3 loop spans 14 amino acids. PCR was performed using 60 Vbeta and 13 Jbeta primers. Only in-frame clones appear in the TCRdb table, and some are missing; sequencing was by immunoSEQ multiplex PCR. The sample gives roughly 180,000 clones, roughly a tenth of which show up once; approximately 1.5% is in the top ten. The origin of this receptor is a woman aged 25 to 39 in good health and CMV-seropositive. The sequenced sample consisted of PBMCs. V usage is TRBV6-5 and J usage is TRBJ2-7; no definite D call. CDR3 DNA sequence: TGTGCCAGCAGACCCCCCCGCGTCACCTACGAGCAGTACTTC. Its translation is CASRPPRVTYEQYF.